What follows describes a single T cell receptor beta chain. As yet, its antigen is unknown. This sample was taken from a study of cytomegalovirus exposure and HLA in healthy donors. Overall study findings and caveats: The study put 160 or so TCR beta chains on its list as cytomegalovirus-associated. Trimming of TCR beta V- and J-genes showed a link, identified in a later analysis, to a missense DCLRE1C variant.

PCR amplification relied on 60 Vbeta primers (plus 13 Jbeta primers). Only in-frame clones appear in the TCRdb table, and some are missing; sequencing was by immunoSEQ multiplex PCR. The sample shows around 200,000 clones, around 80% of them seen only once. The CDR3 has 13 residues. CDR1 and CDR2 from the germline V gene are MGHDK and SYGVNS. Trimming removed 8 bases from V and 0 bases from J, with 8 bases in between. This clonotype was sampled from a woman aged 55-70 years in good health and CMV-seropositive. Sequenced input: PBMCs. V is TRBV25-1 and J is TRBJ1-3; unclear D gene. The CDR3 nucleotides read TGTGCCAGCCGCGCGAGCTCTGGAAACACCATATATTTT. It codes for CASRASSGNTIYF.